This T cell receptor (beta chain) was found in a study of CD8 T cells in Susac syndrome. Sequencing targeted TCR beta in T cells from blood (CD8+ and CD4+). Included as multiple sclerosis controls were treatment-naive patients who had stable or active relapsing-remitting disease. Negative isolation was used for CD8+ and CD4+ T cells and FACS enrichment for TEMRA cells. Random hexamers were used to reverse transcribe about 0.45 to 1 ug of RNA. Amplification of TCR beta CDR3 by immunoSEQ multiplex PCR spanned 54 Vbeta and 13 Jbeta. TCRdb recomputed calls from the immunoSEQ multiplex PCR reads with MiXCR, one row per CDR3 protein. The sample lists fewer than 250,000 distinct CDR3 sequences, approximately 90% occurring once. This CDR3 has 17 residues. V gave up 7 bases and J gave up 4 bases; unmatched junction bases: 14.

The sequenced sample consisted of CD8+ T cells from PBMCs. This clonotype originated in a human donor with multiple sclerosis. The V and J genes are TRBV23-1 and TRBJ2-2; 8 bases map to TRBD2. TRBV23-1 is an open reading frame, and its role is uncertain. The CDR3, as DNA: TGCGCCAGCACTTGGTTAGCGGGACTTCGTGGCACCGGGGAGCTGTTTTTT. Protein product: CASTWLAGLRGTGELFF.